Below, 28 T cell receptor beta chains from the same sample are listed, as sequenced in a study of blood T cell repertoires in COVID-19. TCRdb's copy holds only in-frame clones and misses some; the assay was immunoSEQ multiplex PCR. The data show under 140,000 clones, around 82% seen once. Sequences were obtained from peripheral blood. These receptors came from a woman aged 55-70 years with acute or convalescent COVID-19.

This clone was picked up a small number of times. The J gene is TRBJ2-7, the V gene TRBV10-3, with 11 bases that match TRBD2. V was clipped by 5 bases and J by 5 bases; unmatched bases: 2. This CDR3 is 13 amino acids long. The germline CDR1 and CDR2 sequences are ENHRY and SYGVKD. This chain's CDR3 is CAISMTSGDEQYF. The CDR3, as DNA: TGTGCCATCAGTATGACTAGCGGGGACGAGCAGTACTTC.

This chain connects TRBV7-2 to TRBJ2-5, with 8 bases that match TRBD1. With 5 bases clipped from V and 5 bases from J, the junction kept 7 bases outside the gene matches. From germline, CDR1 is SGHTA and CDR2 FQGNSA. The length of the CDR3 is 14 residues. CDR3 coding DNA: TGTGCCAGCAGCCAGGACAGGGCCGGGGAGACCCAGTACTTC. Protein sequence: CASSQDRAGETQYF.

V gene TRBV25-1 combines with J gene TRBJ1-2, with D possibly matching TRBD1 (6 bases). The length of the CDR3 is 13 residues. The germline V gene encodes CDR1 MGHDK and CDR2 SYGVNS. The V end was cut by 3 bases, the J end by 8 bases, with 13 bases between. In DNA form, the CDR3 reads TGTGCCAGCAGTGATACAGGGTTAGGGGGCTACACCTTC. It specifies CASSDTGLGGYTF.

The chain uses TRBV6-6 and TRBJ2-1; the D is unclear. CDR3 length: 12 residues. The V and J ends lost 2 bases and 5 bases respectively, with 4 bases between them. Germline V CDR1 and CDR2: MNHNY, SVGAGI (reference sequence). CDR3 bases: TGTGCCAGCAGTTACCTAGACAATGAGCAGTTCTTC. Translation: CASSYLDNEQFF.

The chain uses TRBV5-1 and TRBJ2-2, with 9 bases identical to TRBD2. V dropped 4 bases and J dropped 5; count of bases not matched to a gene: 6. The CDR3 totals 15 residues. Germline assignment: CDR1 SGHRS and CDR2 YFSETQ. CDR3 nucleotide sequence: TGCGCCAGCAGCCTTAGCGGGGGTGCAACCGGGGAGCTGTTTTTT. Amino acids: CASSLSGGATGELFF.

In this sample, this clone turned up once. The genes are TRBV24-1 and TRBJ2-7; tentatively, D is TRBD1 (8 bases). Germline assignment: CDR1 KGHDR and CDR2 SFDVKD. The CDR3 covers 16 residues. V gave up 4 bases and J gave up 3 bases, with 18 bases separating them. The DNA for the CDR3 is TGTGCCACCAGTGACCCTGGACAGGGAGGGGACTACGAGCAGTACTTC. Amino acids: CATSDPGQGGDYEQYF.

This clone has only a few counts. The genes are TRBV20-1 and TRBJ2-1; a possible D gene is TRBD1 (5 bases). Germline V gene data show CDR1 as DFQATT and CDR2 as SNEGSKA (reference sequence). The CDR3 runs to 11 residues. V dropped 3 bases and J dropped 9 bases, with 9 bases sitting between them. CDR3 loop: CSARVGLEQFF. The CDR3 nucleotides read TGCAGTGCTAGGGTGGGGCTTGAGCAGTTCTTC.

Concerning this clone itself: Additional DNA sequences in this sample encode the identical CDR3. The CDR3, as DNA: TGTGCCTGGAGCTCCGGTCATAATTCACCCCTCCACTTT. It encodes CAWSSGHNSPLHF. The V gene is TRBV30, the J gene TRBJ1-6, with no clear D. Germline V CDR1 and CDR2: GTSNPN, SVGIG (reference sequence). This CDR3 region has 13 residues. The V gene lost 3 bases and the J gene lost 5 bases, with 8 bases spanning the gap.

This rearrangement joins TRBV5-1 to TRBJ1-2; 7 nucleotides align to TRBD1. CDR3 length: 13 amino acids. The trim removed 5 bases at V and 4 bases at J, leaving 5 bases unmatched. Germline loops: CDR1 SGHRS, CDR2 YFSETQ. As DNA, the CDR3 is TGCGCCAGCAGTTCACAGGGGTTCTATGGCTACACCTTC. Its protein is CASSSQGFYGYTF.

The chain links TRBV18 to TRBJ1-1, with 7 bases fitting TRBD1. Germline V gives CDR1 KGHSH, CDR2 LQKENI. The length of the CDR3 is 13 residues. With V trimmed by 5 bases and J by 5 bases, 5 bases remained unmatched. CDR3 sequence reads: CASSTRGRTEAFF. The CDR3 nucleotides are TGTGCCAGCTCAACGAGGGGGCGGACTGAAGCTTTCTTT. Based on the CDR3 plus reference TRBV18 and TRBJ1-1, the full variable domain is NAGVMQNPRHLVRRRGQEARLRCSPMKGHSHVYWYRQLPEEGLKFMVYLQKENIIDESGMPKERFSAEFPKEGPSILRIQQVVRGDSAAYFCASSTRGRTEAFFGQGTRLTVV.

The chain carries TRBV9 and TRBJ2-7, with TRBD2 matching 11 bases. CDR3 length: 15 amino acids. Unmatched junction bases numbered 10, after V lost 4 bases and J lost 7 bases. Per the germline V gene, CDR1 is SGDLS and CDR2 is YYNGEE. The CDR3 DNA reads TGTGCCAGCAGCATTAGTAGCGGGGGGGCTAGTGAGCAGTACTTC. It specifies CASSISSGGASEQYF.

This chain links TRBV5-1 with TRBJ1-6; D unclear. V was pared by 1 base and J by 6 bases, with 8 bases between. The CDR3 spans 14 residues. Per the germline V gene, CDR1 is SGHRS and CDR2 is YFSETQ. CDR3 DNA: TGCGCCAGCAGCTTGCAACGGTTTAATTCACCCCTCCACTTT. Its translation: CASSLQRFNSPLHF.

The chain combines TRBV6-2 or TRBV6-3 with TRBJ2-7; TRBD2 matches at 12 bases. The CDR3 runs to 16 residues. Trimming took 5 bases from V and 4 from J; bases not matched to a gene: 9. Per germline, CDR1 MNHEY and CDR2 SVGEGT. In DNA form, the CDR3 reads TGTGCCAGCAGTCCCTATCTCGGACTAGCGGGGTACGAGCAGTACTTC. Amino acids: CASSPYLGLAGYEQYF.

This chain connects TRBV27 to TRBJ2-3; TRBD2 matches 9 bases. CDR1 and CDR2 (germline): MNHEY, SMNVEV (reference sequence). The CDR3 covers 15 residues. V trimming: 3 bases; J trimming: 8 bases; junction bases outside the gene matches: 9. DNA for the CDR3: TGTGCCAGCAGTTTGGACGTGCGGGGGGGAGGTACGCAGTATTTT. It is translated as CASSLDVRGGGTQYF.

V and J are TRBV24-1 and TRBJ1-2; TRBD1 is a possible D gene (6 bases). The germline gives CDR1 KGHDR, CDR2 SFDVKD. Deletions cut 4 bases from V and 2 bases from J, with 13 bases between. This CDR3 is built from 15 residues. The CDR3 loop reads CATSDPGDTNYGYTF. The CDR3, as DNA: TGTGCCACCAGTGACCCCGGGGACACCAACTATGGCTACACCTTC.

V and J are TRBV19 and TRBJ2-1, with 9 bases lining up with TRBD1. V dropped 7 bases and J dropped 7; count of bases not matched to a gene: 17. Per germline, CDR1 LNHDA and CDR2 SQIVND (reference sequence). This CDR3 has 17 residues. The CDR3 DNA sequence: TGTGCCAGTACCCAATTCGGCCGGGACAGGGAGTGGAATGAGCAGTTCTTC. It yields the protein CASTQFGRDREWNEQFF.

V and J are TRBV5-3 and TRBJ2-1; TRBD2 matches at 7 bases. TRBV5-3 counts as an open reading frame of uncertain function. CDR3 length equals 16 residues. V trimming: 2 bases; J trimming: 1 base; junction bases outside the gene matches: 6. The CDR3 DNA follows: TGTGCCAGAAGCTTACTTGGGGAGGGGTCCTACAATGAGCAGTTCTTC. Its translation is CARSLLGEGSYNEQFF.

This clone has just a few counts. The chain is built from TRBV7-3 and TRBJ1-1; D is undetermined. The ends were cut back, 4 bases at V and 10 bases at J, with 16 bases in the middle. The CDR3 is 13 amino acids. Germline V CDR1 and CDR2: SGHTA, FQGTGA. The CDR3: CASSSTLQTPAFF. CDR3 DNA: TGTGCCAGCAGCTCAACGCTACAGACCCCAGCTTTCTTT.

V gene TRBV6-5 combines with J gene TRBJ2-5, with a possible D match to TRBD2 (5 bases). CDR1 and CDR2 from the germline V gene are MNHEY and SVGAGI. With 2 bases removed from V and 4 bases from J, the gap between germline ends came to 11 bases. The CDR3 is 14 amino acids. The CDR3 spells CASSYRDSTETQYF. CDR3 DNA sequence: TGTGCCAGCAGTTACCGGGATAGCACAGAGACCCAGTACTTC.

The chain links TRBV12-5 to TRBJ2-3, with TRBD1 matching over 9 bases. The CDR3 consists of 14 residues. V dropped 7 bases and J dropped 3; count of bases not matched to a gene: 5. The germline V gene encodes CDR1 LGHNT and CDR2 FRNRAP. The CDR3 DNA follows: TGTGCTAGTGTAAGTGACAGGGGGACAGATACGCAGTATTTT. The encoded protein is CASVSDRGTDTQYF.

DNA of the CDR3: TGTGCCAGCAGCCAAGATACGACAGAGTTCGACACTGAAGCTTTCTTT. Translation gives CASSQDTTEFDTEAFF. The chain recombines TRBV3-1 (or the pseudogene TRBV3-2) with TRBJ1-1; tentative D call: TRBD1 (5 bases). Germline V gene data show CDR1 as LGHDT and CDR2 as YNNKEL (reference sequence). The CDR3 has 16 amino acids. V shed 0 bases and J shed 3 bases, with 14 bases lying between them.

This clone was seen more than once but under ten times. The CDR3 here is CTGSPLDTFGYTF. In DNA form, the CDR3 reads TGCACGGGGTCTCCGTTAGACACCTTTGGCTACACCTTC. The chain couples TRBV29-1 to TRBJ1-2; D not certain. This CDR3 region has 13 residues. The germline CDR1 and CDR2 sequences are SQVTM and ANQGSEA. The full variable domain, in which reference TRBV29-1 and TRBJ1-2 provide the parts outside the CDR3, is SAVISQKPSRDICQRGTSLTIQCQVDSQVTMMFWYRQQPGQSLTLIATANQGSEATYESGFVIDKFPISRPNLTFSTLTVSNMSPEDSSIYLCTGSPLDTFGYTFGSGTRLTVV.

DNA of the CDR3: TGTGCCAGCAGCCAGACAGGGCGCGTTGACGAGCAGTACTTC. Translation: CASSQTGRVDEQYF. V and J are TRBV25-1 and TRBJ2-7; 7 bases match TRBD1. V trimming: 6 bases; J trimming: 5 bases; junction bases outside the gene matches: 10. There are 14 residues in the CDR3. Germline assignment: CDR1 MGHDK and CDR2 SYGVNS.

The V call is TRBV6-2 or TRBV6-3, the J call TRBJ2-4, with 14 bases that match TRBD2. This CDR3 is 17 amino acids long. The germline V gene encodes CDR1 MNHEY and CDR2 SVGEGT. Germline trimming cut 7 bases from V and 5 bases from J; bases unmatched to any gene: 10. CDR3 region: CASTPGLAGVDENIQYF. In DNA form, the CDR3 reads TGTGCCAGCACCCCGGGACTAGCGGGGGTGGATGAAAACATTCAGTACTTC.

The chain combines TRBV6-5 with TRBJ2-7; the match to TRBD1 covers 10 bases. CDR3 length: 15 amino acids. Per germline, CDR1 MNHEY and CDR2 SVGAGI. Germline trimming cut 4 bases from V and 2 bases from J; bases unmatched to any gene: 5. DNA for the CDR3: TGTGCCAGCAGTTTGGGACAGGGGAGGGCCTACGAGCAGTACTTC. Translating gives CASSLGQGRAYEQYF.

The chain links TRBV25-1 to TRBJ1-1; 10 bases align to TRBD1. There are 17 residues in the CDR3. CDR1 is MGHDK and CDR2 is SYGVNS in the germline V gene. Trimming took 1 base from V and 1 from J; bases not matched to a gene: 6. CDR3 sequence (DNA): TGTGCCAGCAGTGAATTAGGGACAGGGGTAAAGAACACTGAAGCTTTCTTT. Its translation: CASSELGTGVKNTEAFF.

J is TRBJ1-5 and V is TRBV4-2, with D hard to call. Germline assignment: CDR1 LGHNA and CDR2 YNFKEQ. The CDR3 has 15 amino acids. With 1 base removed from V and 4 bases from J, the gap between germline ends came to 11 bases. The CDR3 is CASSQGPGRNQPQHF. CDR3 DNA: TGTGCCAGCAGCCAAGGCCCGGGAAGGAATCAGCCCCAGCATTTT.

CDR3 residues: CASSLSGGGRNSPLHF. The DNA of the CDR3 is TGTGCCAGCAGCTTGTCCGGGGGAGGTAGGAATTCACCCCTCCACTTT. This chain connects TRBV5-6 to TRBJ1-6, with a weak D call TRBD1 (5 bases). Germline CDR1 SGHDT, CDR2 YYEEEE. The CDR3 runs 16 residues. Trimming shortened V by 1 base and J by 7 bases, and 15 bases separated the two germline ends. Together with reference TRBV5-6 and TRBJ1-6, the CDR3 gives the full variable domain: DAGVTQSPTHLIKTRGQQVTLRCSPKSGHDTVSWYQQALGQGPQFIFQYYEEEERQRGNFPDRFSGHQFPNYSSELNVNALLLGDSALYLCASSLSGGGRNSPLHFGNGTRLTVT.